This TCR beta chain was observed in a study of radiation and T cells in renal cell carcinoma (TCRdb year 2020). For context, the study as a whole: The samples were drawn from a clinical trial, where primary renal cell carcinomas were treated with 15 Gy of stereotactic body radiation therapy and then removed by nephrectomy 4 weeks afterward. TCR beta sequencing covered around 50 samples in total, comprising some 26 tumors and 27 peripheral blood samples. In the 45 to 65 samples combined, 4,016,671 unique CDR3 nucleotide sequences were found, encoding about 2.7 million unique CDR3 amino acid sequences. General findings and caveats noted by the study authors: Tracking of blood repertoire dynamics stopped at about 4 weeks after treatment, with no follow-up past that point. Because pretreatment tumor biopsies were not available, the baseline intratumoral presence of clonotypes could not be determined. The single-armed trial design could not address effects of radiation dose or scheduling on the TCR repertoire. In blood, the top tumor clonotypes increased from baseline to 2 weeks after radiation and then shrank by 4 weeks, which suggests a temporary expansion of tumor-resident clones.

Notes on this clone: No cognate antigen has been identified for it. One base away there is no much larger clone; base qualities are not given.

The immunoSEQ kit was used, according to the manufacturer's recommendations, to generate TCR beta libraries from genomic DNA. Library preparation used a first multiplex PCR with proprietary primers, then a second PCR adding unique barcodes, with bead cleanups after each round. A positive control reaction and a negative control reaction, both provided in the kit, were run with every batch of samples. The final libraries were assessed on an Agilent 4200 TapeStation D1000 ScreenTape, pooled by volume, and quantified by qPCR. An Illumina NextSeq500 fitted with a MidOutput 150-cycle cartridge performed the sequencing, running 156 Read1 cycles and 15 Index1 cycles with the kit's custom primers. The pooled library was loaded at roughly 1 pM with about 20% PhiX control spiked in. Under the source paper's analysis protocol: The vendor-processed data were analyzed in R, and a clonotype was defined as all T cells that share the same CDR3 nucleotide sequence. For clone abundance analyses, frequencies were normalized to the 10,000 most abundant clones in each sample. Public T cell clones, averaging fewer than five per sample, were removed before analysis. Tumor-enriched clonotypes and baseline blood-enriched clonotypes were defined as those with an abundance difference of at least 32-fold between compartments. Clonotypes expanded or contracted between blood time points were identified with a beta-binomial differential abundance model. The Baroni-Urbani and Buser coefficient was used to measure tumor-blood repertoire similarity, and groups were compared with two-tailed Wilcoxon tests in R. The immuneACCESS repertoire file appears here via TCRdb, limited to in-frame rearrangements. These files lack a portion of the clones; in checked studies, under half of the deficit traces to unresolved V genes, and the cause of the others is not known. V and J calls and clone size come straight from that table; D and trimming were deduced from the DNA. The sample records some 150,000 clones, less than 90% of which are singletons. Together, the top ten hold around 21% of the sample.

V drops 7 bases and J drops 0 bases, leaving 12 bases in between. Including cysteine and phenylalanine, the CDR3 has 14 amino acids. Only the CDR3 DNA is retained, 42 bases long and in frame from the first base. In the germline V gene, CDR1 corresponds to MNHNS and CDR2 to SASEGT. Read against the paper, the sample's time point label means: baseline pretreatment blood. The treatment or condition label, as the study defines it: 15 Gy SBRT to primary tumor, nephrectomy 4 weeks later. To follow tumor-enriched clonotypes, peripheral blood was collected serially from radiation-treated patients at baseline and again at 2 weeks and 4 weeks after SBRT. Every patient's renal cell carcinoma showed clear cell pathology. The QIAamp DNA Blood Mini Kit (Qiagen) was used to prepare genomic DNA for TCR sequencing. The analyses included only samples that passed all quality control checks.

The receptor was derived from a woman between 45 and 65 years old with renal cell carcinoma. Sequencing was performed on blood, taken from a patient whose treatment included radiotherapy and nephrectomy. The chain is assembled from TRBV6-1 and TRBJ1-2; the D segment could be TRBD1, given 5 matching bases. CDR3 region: CASTPGPANYGYTF. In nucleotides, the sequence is TGTGCCAGCACGCCAGGGCCAGCTAACTATGGCTACACCTTC.